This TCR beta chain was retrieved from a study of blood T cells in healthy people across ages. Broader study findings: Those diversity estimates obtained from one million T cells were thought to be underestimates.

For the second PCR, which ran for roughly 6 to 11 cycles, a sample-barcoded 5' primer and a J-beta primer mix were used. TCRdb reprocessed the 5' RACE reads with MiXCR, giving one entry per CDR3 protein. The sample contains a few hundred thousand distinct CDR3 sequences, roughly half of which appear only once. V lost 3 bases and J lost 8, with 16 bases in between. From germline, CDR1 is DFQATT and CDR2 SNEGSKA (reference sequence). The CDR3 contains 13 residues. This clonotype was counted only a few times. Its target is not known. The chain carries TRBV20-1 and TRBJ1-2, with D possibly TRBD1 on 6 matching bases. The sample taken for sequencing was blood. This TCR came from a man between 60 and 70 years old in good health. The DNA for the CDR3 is TGCAGTGCTAGGGGGGGCGCGTCTAGAGGCTACACCTTC. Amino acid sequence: CSARGGASRGYTF.